Here is one T cell receptor beta chain with its context. Antigen specificity is unknown. The data are from a study of blood T cells in healthy people across ages. Study as a whole: Template switching caught about one barcoded beta molecule for each two T cells.

Each donor gave ten milliliters of peripheral blood. Study findings and constraints: Older individuals had lower TCR beta diversity per million T cells (the decline was roughly linear). The authors considered diversity estimates from one million T cells to be underestimates.

The use of a sample-barcoded 5' primer and a J-beta primer mix characterized a second PCR of about 7 to 12 cycles. TCRdb reprocessed the 5' RACE reads via MiXCR and lists one record per CDR3 protein. Here the sample spans 1.4 million or so distinct CDR3 sequences, about 45% being singletons. This CDR3 is built from 19 residues. Germline values: CDR1 SQVTM, CDR2 ANQGSEA. V lost 7 bases to trimming and J lost 8 bases; unmatched junction nucleotides: 32. V is TRBV29-1 and J is TRBJ2-7; 7 nucleotides agree with TRBD1. The TCR originated in a woman aged 18-29 years in good health. Input material: blood. CDR3: CSALLPLGPGQSTPDKQYF. The CDR3 region has the DNA TGCAGCGCCCTCCTTCCCCTAGGTCCGGGACAGAGTACTCCTGACAAGCAGTACTTC.